This TCR beta chain was documented in a study of Ad26.COV2.S vaccination and SARS-CoV-2 variants. Study in general: Participants got Ad26.COV2.S intramuscularly, once or twice 56 days apart.

General study results and limits: Non-spike TCR breadth showed similarity between vaccine and placebo recipients.

TCRdb's copy holds only in-frame clones and misses some; the assay was immunoSEQ multiplex PCR. The sample consists of about 320,000 clones, over 80% of them appearing once. Stated treatment: 15 to 20 received Ad26.COV2.S at low or high dose, single or two shots; several received placebo; per-sample allocation not given. Day 63 after the first injection of vaccine or placebo was the sampling time. Wuhan-strain spike was delivered by a replication-incompetent Ad26 vector. The germline CDR1 and CDR2 sequences are MDHEN and SYDVKM. The CDR3 consists of 12 residues. Deletions cut 8 bases from V and 7 bases from J, with 14 bases between. Concerning this clone: What it recognizes is unknown.

The source of this sequence is a person aged 18 to 65 who received the Ad26.COV2.S COVID-19 vaccine or a placebo. The rearrangement joins TRBV28 to TRBJ2-5; maybe TRBD2 (6 bases). Sample: peripheral blood, taken in a trial of Ad26.COV2.S vaccine versus placebo. The CDR3 spells CASSGPGRTQYF. CDR3 nucleotides: TGTGCCAGCTCGGGGCCCGGGAGGACCCAGTACTTC.